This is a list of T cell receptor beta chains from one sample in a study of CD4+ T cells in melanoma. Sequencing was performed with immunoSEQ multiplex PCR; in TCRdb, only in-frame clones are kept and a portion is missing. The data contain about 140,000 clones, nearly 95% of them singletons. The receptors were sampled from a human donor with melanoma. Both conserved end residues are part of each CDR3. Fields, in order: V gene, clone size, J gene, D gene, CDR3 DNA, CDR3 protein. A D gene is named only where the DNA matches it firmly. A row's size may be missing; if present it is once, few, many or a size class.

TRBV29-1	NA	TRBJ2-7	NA	TGCAGCGTGCGACTCGGGGCGGGTTACGAGCAGTACTTC	CSVRLGAGYEQYF
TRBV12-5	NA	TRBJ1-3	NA	TGTGCTAGTGGCCACCGCGCAGAAAGAAACACCATATATTTT	CASGHRAERNTIYF
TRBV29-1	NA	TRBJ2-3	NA	TGCAGCGTTGTTGGGGGTCCAGATACGCAGTATTTT	CSVVGGPDTQYF
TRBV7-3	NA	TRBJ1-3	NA	TGTGCCAGCAGCGACGGCGAAGGAAACACCATATATTTT	CASSDGEGNTIYF
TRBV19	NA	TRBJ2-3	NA	TGTGCCAGTAGTATGATCACGAGCACAGATACGCAGTATTTT	CASSMITSTDTQYF
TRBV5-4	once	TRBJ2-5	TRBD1	TGTGCCAGCAGTTCGGACAGGGGGCGCGGGGAGACCCAGTACTTC	CASSSDRGRGETQYF
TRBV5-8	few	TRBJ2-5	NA	TGTGCCAGCAGCACGGATGGGGCCGGGCGTCCCCAAGAGACCCAGTACTTC	CASSTDGAGRPQETQYF
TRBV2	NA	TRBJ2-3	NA	TGTGCCAGCAGCAAACAGGGACTATCTAGCACAGATACGCAGTATTTT	CASSKQGLSSTDTQYF
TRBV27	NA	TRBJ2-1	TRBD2	TGTGCCAGCAGTCCACAGCGGGGGAGCTCCTACAATGAGCAGTTCTTC	CASSPQRGSSYNEQFF
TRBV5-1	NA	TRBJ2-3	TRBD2	TGCGCCAGCAGCGGACTAGCGGGGGGCACAGATACGCAGTATTTT	CASSGLAGGTDTQYF
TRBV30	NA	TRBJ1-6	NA	TGTGCCTGGAGTGGCTTCCTCGGTTGGGATTCACCCCTCCACTTT	CAWSGFLGWDSPLHF
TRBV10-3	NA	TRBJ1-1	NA	TGTGCCATCACCGCGGGAGGGGCGAACACTGAAGCTTTCTTT	CAITAGGANTEAFF
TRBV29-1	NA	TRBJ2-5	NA	TGCAGCGTTGAACCGGGGGGCGAGACCCAGTACTTC	CSVEPGGETQYF
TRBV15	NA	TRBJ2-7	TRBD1	TGTGCCACCAGCCGGGACAGGCTCTCCTACGAGCAGTACTTC	CATSRDRLSYEQYF
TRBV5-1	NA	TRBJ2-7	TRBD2	TGCGCCAGCAGCTTGGGGGCCGGTGGGGGAGGGCTCGGCGAGCAGTACTTC	CASSLGAGGGGLGEQYF
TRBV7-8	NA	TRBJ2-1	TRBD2	TGTGCCAGCAGCTTCGCCGAGCGGGGTCGAAATGAGCAGTTCTTC	CASSFAERGRNEQFF
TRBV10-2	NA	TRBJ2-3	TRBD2	TGCGCCAGCAGTCTGACTAGCGCAACAGATACGCAGTATTTT	CASSLTSATDTQYF
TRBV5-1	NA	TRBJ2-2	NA	TGCGCCAGCAGCTTGATAGAAGCGGTCACCGGGGAGCTGTTTTTT	CASSLIEAVTGELFF
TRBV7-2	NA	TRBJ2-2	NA	TGTGCCAGCAGCTTAGATCGCGGGCGGCACGGGGAGCTGTTTTTT	CASSLDRGRHGELFF
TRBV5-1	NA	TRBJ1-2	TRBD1	TGCGCCAGCAGCTTGGACAGGGGGGATGGCTACACCTTC	CASSLDRGDGYTF
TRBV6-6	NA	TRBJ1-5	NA	TGTGCCAGCAGGCAGGACGGAAATCAGCCCCAGCATTTT	CASRQDGNQPQHF
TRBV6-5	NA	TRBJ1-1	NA	TGTGCCAGCAGAAGAGGACAGACGAACACTGAAGCTTTCTTT	CASRRGQTNTEAFF
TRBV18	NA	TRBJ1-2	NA	TGTGCCAGCTCACCACCGACAGGATACTATGGCTACACCTTC	CASSPPTGYYGYTF
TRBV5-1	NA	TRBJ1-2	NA	TGCGCCAGCAGCCCCGGACAGCCGTCCTATGGCTACACCTTC	CASSPGQPSYGYTF
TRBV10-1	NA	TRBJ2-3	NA	TGCGCCAGCAGTCAGAGCGGGTCTAGCACAGATACGCAGTATTTT	CASSQSGSSTDTQYF
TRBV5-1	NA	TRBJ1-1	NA	TGCGCCAGCAGCTTGGCCGGGGGAGGTAGCACTGAAGCTTTCTTT	CASSLAGGGSTEAFF
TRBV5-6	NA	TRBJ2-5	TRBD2	TGTGCCAGCAGCTTAGCGGGGGTGGAGACCCAGTACTTC	CASSLAGVETQYF
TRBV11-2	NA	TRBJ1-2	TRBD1	TGTGCCAGCAGCTTGTTCGGACAGGGGAACTATGGCTACACCTTC	CASSLFGQGNYGYTF
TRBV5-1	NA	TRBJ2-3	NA	TGCGCCAGCAGTGGCTCCGGGGGTCCGACACGCACAGATACGCAGTATTTT	CASSGSGGPTRTDTQYF